Sequencing of this T cell receptor beta chain was carried out in a study of CD4+ T cells in melanoma. Libraries were prepared by immunoSEQ multiplex PCR; TCRdb keeps only in-frame clonotypes and omits some of them. The sample lists about 140,000 clones; 92% were seen once. The TCR originated in a human donor with melanoma.

The CDR3 DNA is TGTGCCAGCAAACGGGGCAGCCTGGGGAGCAATCAGCCCCAGCATTTT. It yields the protein CASKRGSLGSNQPQHF. The rearrangement uses TRBV27 and TRBJ1-5; possibly TRBD1 for D (5 bases). Germline V gene lookup returns CDR1 MNHEY and CDR2 SMNVEV (reference sequence). V shed 7 bases and J shed 1 base, with 17 bases lying between them. The CDR3 runs to 16 residues.